The 23 T cell receptor beta chains in this list originate from one sample, sequenced in a study of T cell repertoires in cytomegalovirus infection. Their cognate antigens are unknown. TCRdb fed the reads into MiXCR, producing one record per CDR3 protein. This table has tens of thousands of distinct CDR3 sequences, over 15% appearing once. The sample here was CD8+ T cells from cultured PBMCs, taken from culture after CMV antigen stimulation. These receptors all come from a human donor in good health (CMV status not recorded). Some clones in this sample may be carry-over from other donors' samples.

The chain employs TRBV20-1 and TRBJ2-5; the D is unclear. Deletions cut 0 bases from V and 5 bases from J, with 19 bases between. The CDR3 extends over 16 amino acids. The V gene's germline CDR1 is DFQATT and CDR2 SNEGSKA (reference sequence). The CDR3 region is CSARDYPRGMEETQYF. CDR3 nucleotides: TGCAGTGCTAGAGATTACCCCCGTGGGATGGAGGAGACCCAGTACTTC.

The J gene is TRBJ2-7, the V gene TRBV7-9; possibly TRBD1 for D (5 bases). The germline CDR1 and CDR2 sequences are SEHNR and FQNEAQ (reference sequence). This CDR3 region has 15 residues. The V and J ends lost 4 bases and 3 bases respectively, with 16 bases between them. The CDR3, as DNA: TGTGCCAGCAGCTCGGTCCAGGGCACTTACTACGAGCAGTACTTC. Translated, it gives CASSSVQGTYYEQYF.

J is TRBJ2-2 and V is TRBV7-3; TRBD1 agrees at 10 bases. The CDR3 consists of 16 residues. Germline V CDR1 and CDR2: SGHTA, FQGTGA. V lost 3 bases, J lost 5 bases, and 6 bases stayed unmatched. The CDR3 region is CASSLTGGARTGELFF. CDR3 nucleotide sequence: TGTGCCAGCAGCTTGACAGGGGGCGCGAGAACCGGGGAGCTGTTTTTT.

This clonotype was counted ten times or more. This rearrangement joins TRBV5-6 to TRBJ1-2, with D unresolved. The CDR3 spans 17 residues. Per germline, CDR1 SGHDT and CDR2 YYEEEE. V lost 1 base to trimming and J lost 2 bases, with 18 bases between them. The CDR3 sequence: CASSLRNRVNPNYGYTF. The CDR3 DNA is TGTGCCAGCAGCTTGAGGAACCGGGTAAACCCGAACTATGGCTACACCTTC.

In this sample, this clonotype turned up many times. The chain employs TRBV4-3 and TRBJ1-2, with a possible D match to TRBD1 (5 bases). CDR1 and CDR2 (germline): LGHNA, YSLEER. Trimming cost V 1 base and J 3 bases, with 9 bases left between them. CDR3 length: 14 residues. Here the CDR3 DNA reads TGCGCCAGCAGCCAAGCAGGGTTATACTATGGCTACACCTTC. This sequence encodes CASSQAGLYYGYTF.

V usage is TRBV7-6 and J usage is TRBJ2-1, with no clear D. V shed 2 bases and J shed 5 bases, with 7 bases lying between them. The CDR3 spans 13 residues. Germline lookup yields CDR1 SGHVS and CDR2 FNYEAQ. The CDR3 loop is CASSLFPDNEQFF. Here the CDR3 DNA reads TGTGCCAGCAGCTTATTCCCTGACAATGAGCAGTTCTTC.

Many counts were recorded for this clonotype. The rearrangement uses TRBV4-2 and TRBJ1-2; 8 bases match TRBD1. The CDR3 is 17 amino acids. Germline V gene sequence: CDR1 LGHNA, CDR2 YNFKEQ. V was pared by 0 bases and J by 4 bases, with 10 bases of the junction left unmatched. The CDR3 coding sequence is TGTGCCAGCAGCCAAGACGGAACAGGGGGGACGATCTATGGCTACACCTTC. This translates into CASSQDGTGGTIYGYTF.

The V gene is TRBV12-3 or TRBV12-4, the J gene TRBJ1-2, with D unclear. This CDR3 contains 16 residues. The V end was cut by 4 bases, the J end by 0 bases, with 15 bases between. The CDR3 sequence is CASSSRTSFSNYGYTF. In DNA form, the CDR3 reads TGTGCCAGCAGTTCCCGGACTTCTTTCTCTAACTATGGCTACACCTTC.

This clonotype was observed a handful of times. The chain recombines TRBV13 with TRBJ1-1, with 7 bases matching TRBD1. This CDR3 region has 15 residues. The ends lost 5 bases at V and 2 bases at J; junction bases unmatched: 8. Germline V lookup: CDR1 PRHDT, CDR2 FYEKMQ (reference sequence). The chain's CDR3 is CASSPTGKLNTEAFF. For the CDR3, the DNA is TGTGCCAGCAGCCCGACAGGGAAACTTAACACTGAAGCTTTCTTT.

This rearrangement joins TRBV7-8 to TRBJ2-7, with 8 positions matching TRBD2. The length of the CDR3 is 16 residues. CDR1 and CDR2 from the germline V gene are SGHVS and FQNEAQ. After removal of 5 bases from V and 5 bases from J, the junction contained 14 bases not matched to a gene. CDR3 sequence (DNA): TGTGCCAGCAGCCCAAGAAGCGGGAGAGGGGGGGACGAGCAGTACTTC. Residues: CASSPRSGRGGDEQYF. Together with reference TRBV7-8 and TRBJ2-7, the CDR3 gives the full variable domain: GAGVSQSPRYKVAKRGQDVALRCDPISGHVSLFWYQQALGQGPEFLTYFQNEAQLDKSGLPSDRFFAERPEGSVSTLKIQRTQQEDSAVYLCASSPRSGRGGDEQYFGPGTRLTVT.

V is TRBV6-8 and J is TRBJ1-6; no clear D. The CDR3 has 15 amino acids. Trimming stripped 5 bases from V and 8 bases from J, with 16 bases between. The germline V gene has CDR1 MNHGY and CDR2 SAAAGT. CDR3 bases: TGTGCCAGCAGTCCCCGAAGGACGAGTGATTCACCCCTCCACTTT. Its translation is CASSPRRTSDSPLHF.

This clonotype was observed a handful of times. The J gene is TRBJ2-1, the V gene TRBV4-1; 14 bases match TRBD2. Germline CDR1 is MGHRA and CDR2 is YSYEKL. There are 15 residues in the CDR3. V shed 0 bases, J shed 10 bases, and the junction held 2 bases outside the gene matches. The CDR3 protein is CASSQEGLAGEEQFF. Here the CDR3 DNA reads TGCGCCAGCAGCCAAGAGGGACTAGCGGGGGAAGAGCAGTTCTTC.

The chain is built from TRBV3-1 and TRBJ2-2; TRBD2 aligns across 8 bases. Germline CDR1 is LGHDT and CDR2 is YNNKEL (reference sequence). CDR3 length equals 16 residues. J gave up 0 bases and V 3 bases, and 3 bases lay outside the gene matches. The CDR3 reads CASSQRGAPNTGELFF. CDR3 bases: TGTGCCAGCAGCCAGCGGGGGGCCCCGAACACCGGGGAGCTGTTTTTT.

This clonotype was picked up a small number of times. The V and J genes are TRBV15 and TRBJ2-7; weak D call: TRBD2 (6 bases). Germline V gives CDR1 LNHNV, CDR2 YYDKDF (reference sequence). Deletions cut 4 bases from V and 0 bases from J, with 10 bases between. The CDR3 runs to 14 residues. The CDR3 DNA reads TGTGCCACCAGCAAAGGGGACTTCTCCTACGAGCAGTACTTC. This sequence encodes CATSKGDFSYEQYF.

This clonotype was seen a few times. This chain uses TRBV27 with TRBJ2-1, with D perhaps TRBD2 (7 bases). Germline lookup yields CDR1 MNHEY and CDR2 SMNVEV (reference sequence). With 5 bases removed from V and 8 bases from J, the gap between germline ends came to 13 bases. This CDR3 region has 13 residues. The CDR3 reads CASSGGGRDEQFF. In nucleotides, the CDR3 is TGTGCCAGCAGTGGGGGGGGGCGCGATGAGCAGTTCTTC.

This clonotype was picked up many times. The genes are TRBV9 and TRBJ2-7, with D possibly matching TRBD2 (6 bases). Trimming removed 3 bases at V and 5 bases at J, with 6 bases between. The germline gives CDR1 SGDLS, CDR2 YYNGEE. This CDR3 spans 11 amino acids. CDR3: CASSGGDEQYF. Written as DNA, the CDR3 is TGTGCCAGCAGCGGGGGGGACGAGCAGTACTTC.

This clonotype has just a few counts. The gene calls are TRBV7-2 and TRBJ1-1; D ambiguous. The CDR3 runs to 13 residues. V lost 9 bases to trimming and J lost 1 base, with 12 bases between them. Germline V lookup: CDR1 SGHTA, CDR2 FQGNSA. The CDR3 DNA is TGTGCCAGTAAGCCGTATTCGAACACTGAAGCTTTCTTT. Translated: CASKPYSNTEAFF.

The chain links TRBV19 to TRBJ2-2; a possible D gene is TRBD2 (5 bases). CDR1 and CDR2 from the germline V gene are LNHDA and SQIVND (reference sequence). This CDR3 region has 12 residues. V shed 7 bases and J shed 7 bases, with 10 bases lying between them. Here the CDR3 DNA reads TGTGCCAGTAAGATCGGAGGCGGGGAGCTGTTTTTT. Its translation is CASKIGGGELFF.

This chain links TRBV2 with TRBJ2-1, with D uncertain. The CDR3 covers 10 residues. Germline values: CDR1 SNHLY, CDR2 FYNNEI. Trimming pared 7 bases from V and 9 bases from J, leaving 7 bases between. For the CDR3, the DNA is TGTGCCAGCATCGGTGCTGAGCAGTTCTTC. Translated: CASIGAEQFF.

V gene TRBV12-3 or TRBV12-4 combines with J gene TRBJ1-2; D remains ambiguous. The CDR3 is 11 amino acids. V lost 4 bases to trimming and J lost 3 bases, with 3 bases between them. In nucleotides, the CDR3 is TGTGCCAGCAGTTGGGACTATGGCTACACCTTC. Protein: CASSWDYGYTF.

The chain carries TRBV9 and TRBJ2-4, with 7 bases matching TRBD1. Losses at the gene ends were 0 bases for V and 6 bases for J; bases not matched to a gene: 12. This CDR3 spans 17 amino acids. Germline loops: CDR1 SGDLS, CDR2 YYNGEE. The CDR3 bases are TGTGCCAGCAGCGTAGGGGTTTCGGGACAGCTCGGAAACATTCAGTACTTC. Amino acids: CASSVGVSGQLGNIQYF.

This clonotype was found a few times. The V and J genes are TRBV11-2 and TRBJ2-1, with D perhaps matching TRBD1 (6 bases). The CDR3 spans 16 residues. Germline V lookup: CDR1 SGHAT, CDR2 FQNNGV. V lost 4 bases and J 4 bases, leaving 17 bases between the germline ends. The CDR3 loop is CASSWGVQGPYNEQFF. Written as DNA, the CDR3 is TGTGCCAGCAGCTGGGGAGTACAGGGACCTTACAATGAGCAGTTCTTC.

As concerns this clonotype: Since no conserved phenylalanine or tryptophan closes the CDR3, a read error is the likely cause. The chain has TRBV6-2 or TRBV6-3 and TRBJ2-1; 13 positions agree with TRBD2. This CDR3 has 16 residues. V gave up 6 bases and J gave up 6 bases; unmatched junction bases: 8. Germline V CDR1 and CDR2: MNHEY, SVGEGT. The CDR3 sequence: CASRKLAGGPGNEQFL. The CDR3 bases are TGTGCCAGCAGAAAACTAGCGGGGGGGCCGGGCAATGAGCAGTTCCTC.